This TCR beta chain is from a study of blood T cell repertoires in COVID-19. Overall study context: The cDNA or gDNA used as material had been derived from T cells, B-cell-depleted T cells, or PBMCs.

Participant reports of clinical history set cohort assignment. The protocol was immunoSEQ multiplex PCR, while the TCRdb copy is restricted to in-frame clones and leaves out a portion. Of a few hundred thousand clones in the sample, roughly 85% were seen once. CDR1 is SGHRS, CDR2 YFSETQ, per germline. There are 14 residues in the CDR3. V lost 0 bases to trimming and J lost 3 bases, with 10 bases between them. The sample comprised PBMCs or T cells enriched from blood (not recorded which). This clonotype originated in a woman aged 40-49 years with acute COVID-19. The chain uses TRBV5-1 and TRBJ2-7; weak D call: TRBD1 (6 bases). As DNA, the CDR3 is TGCGCCAGCAGCTTGGACAGGGCGGACTACGAGCAGTACTTC. It yields the protein CASSLDRADYEQYF. Full variable domain (missing parts from reference TRBV5-1 and TRBJ2-7): KAGVTQTPRYLIKTRGQQVTLSCSPISGHRSVSWYQQTPGQGLQFLFEYFSETQRNKGNFPGRFSGRQFSNSRSEMNVSTLELGDSALYLCASSLDRADYEQYFGPGTRLTVT.